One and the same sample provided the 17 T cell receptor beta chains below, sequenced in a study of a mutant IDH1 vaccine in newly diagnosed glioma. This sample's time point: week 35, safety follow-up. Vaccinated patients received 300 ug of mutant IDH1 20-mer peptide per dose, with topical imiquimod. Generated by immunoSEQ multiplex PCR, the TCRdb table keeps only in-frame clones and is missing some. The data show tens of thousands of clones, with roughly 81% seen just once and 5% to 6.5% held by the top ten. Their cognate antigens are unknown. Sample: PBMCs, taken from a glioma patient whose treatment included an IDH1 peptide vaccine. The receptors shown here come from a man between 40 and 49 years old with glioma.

CDR3 amino acids: CASSEAVTFSPSGNTIYF. CDR3 bases: TGTGCCAGCAGTGAAGCTGTGACATTTTCCCCCTCTGGAAACACCATATATTTT. This chain joins TRBV2 and TRBJ1-3; D gene unclear. Germline V gives CDR1 SNHLY, CDR2 FYNNEI. Trimming removed 0 bases at V and 0 bases at J, with 15 bases between. The CDR3 is 18 amino acids.

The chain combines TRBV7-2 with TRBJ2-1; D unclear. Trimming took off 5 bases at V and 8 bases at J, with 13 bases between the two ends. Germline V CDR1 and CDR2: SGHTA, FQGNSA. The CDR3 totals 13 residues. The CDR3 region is CASSLFGPHEQFF. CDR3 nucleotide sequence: TGTGCCAGCAGCCTATTCGGTCCCCATGAGCAGTTCTTC.

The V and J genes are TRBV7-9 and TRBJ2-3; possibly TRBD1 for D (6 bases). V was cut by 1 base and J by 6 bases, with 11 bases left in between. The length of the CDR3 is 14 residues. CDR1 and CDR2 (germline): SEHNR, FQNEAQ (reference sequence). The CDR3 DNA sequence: TGTGCCAGCAGCTTAGGTACAGGGCTGGATACGCAGTATTTT. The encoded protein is CASSLGTGLDTQYF.

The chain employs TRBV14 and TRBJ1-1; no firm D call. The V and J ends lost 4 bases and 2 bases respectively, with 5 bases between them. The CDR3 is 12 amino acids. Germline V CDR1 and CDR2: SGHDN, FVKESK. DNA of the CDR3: TGTGCCAGCAGCCGGACTAACACTGAAGCTTTCTTT. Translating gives CASSRTNTEAFF. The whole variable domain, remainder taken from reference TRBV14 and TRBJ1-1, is EAGVTQFPSHSVIEKGQTVTLRCDPISGHDNLYWYRRVMGKEIKFLLHFVKESKQDESGMPNNRFLAERTGGTYSTLKVQPAELEDSGVYFCASSRTNTEAFFGQGTRLTVV.

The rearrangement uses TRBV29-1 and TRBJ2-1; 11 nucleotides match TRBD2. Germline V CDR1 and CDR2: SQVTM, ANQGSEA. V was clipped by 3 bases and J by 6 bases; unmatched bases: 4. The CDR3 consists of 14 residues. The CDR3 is CSVDRLAGGNEQFF. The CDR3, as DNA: TGCAGCGTTGATAGGCTAGCGGGAGGCAATGAGCAGTTCTTC.

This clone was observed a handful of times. CDR3 sequence (DNA): TGTGCCATCAGTGAGTCTGGACAGGGTTCAGGCTACACCTTC. Translated: CAISESGQGSGYTF. The rearrangement joins TRBV10-3 to TRBJ1-2, with 8 bases lining up with TRBD1. The CDR3 extends over 14 amino acids. After removal of 0 bases from V and 8 bases from J, the junction contained 5 bases not matched to a gene. CDR1 and CDR2 from the germline V gene are ENHRY and SYGVKD.

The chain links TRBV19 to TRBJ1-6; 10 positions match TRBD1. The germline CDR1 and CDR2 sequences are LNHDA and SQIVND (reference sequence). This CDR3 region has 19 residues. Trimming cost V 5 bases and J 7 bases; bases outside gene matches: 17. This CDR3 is CASSSRGTGDPTNNSPLHF. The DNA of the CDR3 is TGTGCCAGTAGTTCCCGTGGGACAGGGGACCCTACTAACAATTCACCCCTCCACTTT.

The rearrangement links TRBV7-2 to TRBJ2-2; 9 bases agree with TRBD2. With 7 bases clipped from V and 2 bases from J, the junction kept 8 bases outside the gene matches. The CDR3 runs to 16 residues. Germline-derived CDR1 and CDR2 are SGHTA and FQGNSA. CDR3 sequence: CASIADSGSNTGELFF. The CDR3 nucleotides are TGTGCCAGCATCGCTGATAGCGGGAGTAACACCGGGGAGCTGTTTTTT.

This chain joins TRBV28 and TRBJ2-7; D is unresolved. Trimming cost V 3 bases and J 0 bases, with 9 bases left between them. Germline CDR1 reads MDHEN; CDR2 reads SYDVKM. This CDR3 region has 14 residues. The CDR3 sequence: CASSFPLSSYEQYF. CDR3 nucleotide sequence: TGTGCCAGCAGTTTCCCTTTGAGCTCCTACGAGCAGTACTTC.

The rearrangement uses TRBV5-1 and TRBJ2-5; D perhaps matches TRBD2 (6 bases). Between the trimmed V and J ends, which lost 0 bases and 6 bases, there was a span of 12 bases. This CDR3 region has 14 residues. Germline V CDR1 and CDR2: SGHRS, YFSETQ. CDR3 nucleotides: TGCGCCAGCAGCTTGGCTGCGGGAAGAAAGACCCAGTACTTC. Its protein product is CASSLAAGRKTQYF. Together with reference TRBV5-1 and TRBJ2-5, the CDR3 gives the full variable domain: KAGVTQTPRYLIKTRGQQVTLSCSPISGHRSVSWYQQTPGQGLQFLFEYFSETQRNKGNFPGRFSGRQFSNSRSEMNVSTLELGDSALYLCASSLAAGRKTQYFGPGTRLLVL.

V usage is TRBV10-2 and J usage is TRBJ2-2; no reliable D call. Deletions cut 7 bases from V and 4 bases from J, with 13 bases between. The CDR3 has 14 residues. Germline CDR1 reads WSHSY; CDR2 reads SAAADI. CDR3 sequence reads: CASTGPTGTGELFF. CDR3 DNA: TGCGCCAGCACCGGACCGACGGGCACCGGGGAGCTGTTTTTT.

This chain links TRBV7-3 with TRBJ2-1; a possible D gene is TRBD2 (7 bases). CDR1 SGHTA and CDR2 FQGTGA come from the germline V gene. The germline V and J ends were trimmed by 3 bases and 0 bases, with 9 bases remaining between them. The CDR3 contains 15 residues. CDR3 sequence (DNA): TGTGCCAGCAGCTTGGGAGGGGGCTCCTACAATGAGCAGTTCTTC. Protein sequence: CASSLGGGSYNEQFF.

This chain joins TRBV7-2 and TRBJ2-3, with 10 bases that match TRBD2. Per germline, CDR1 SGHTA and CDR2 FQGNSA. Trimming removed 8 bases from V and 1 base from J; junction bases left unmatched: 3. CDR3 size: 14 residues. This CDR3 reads CASEGTSGTDTQYF. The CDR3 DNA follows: TGTGCCAGCGAAGGGACTAGCGGCACAGATACGCAGTATTTT.

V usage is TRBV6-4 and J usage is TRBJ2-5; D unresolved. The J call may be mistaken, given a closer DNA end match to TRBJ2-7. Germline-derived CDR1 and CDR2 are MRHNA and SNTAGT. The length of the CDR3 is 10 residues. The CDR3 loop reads CASSGYEQYF. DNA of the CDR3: TGTGCCAGCAGTGGCTACGAGCAGTACTTC.

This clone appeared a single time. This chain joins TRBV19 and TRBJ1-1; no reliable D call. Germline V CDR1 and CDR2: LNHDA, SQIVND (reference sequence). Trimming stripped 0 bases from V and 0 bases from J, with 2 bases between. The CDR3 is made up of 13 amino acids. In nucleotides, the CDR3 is TGTGCCAGTAGTATAGAGGTGAACACTGAAGCTTTCTTT. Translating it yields CASSIEVNTEAFF.

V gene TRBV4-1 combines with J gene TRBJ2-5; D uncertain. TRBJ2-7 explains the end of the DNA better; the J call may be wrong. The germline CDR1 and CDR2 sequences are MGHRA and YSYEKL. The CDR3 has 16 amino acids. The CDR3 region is CASSQVDMGFSNEQYF. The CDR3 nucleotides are TGCGCCAGCAGCCAAGTCGATATGGGGTTCTCTAACGAGCAGTACTTC.

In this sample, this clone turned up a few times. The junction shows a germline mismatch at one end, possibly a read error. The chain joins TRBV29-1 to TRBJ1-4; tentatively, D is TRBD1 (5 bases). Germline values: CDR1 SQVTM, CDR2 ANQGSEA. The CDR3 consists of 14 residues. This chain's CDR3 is CSAGPGTSNQKLFF. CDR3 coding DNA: TGCAGCGCTGGACCAGGGACTAGTAATCAAAAACTGTTTTTT.